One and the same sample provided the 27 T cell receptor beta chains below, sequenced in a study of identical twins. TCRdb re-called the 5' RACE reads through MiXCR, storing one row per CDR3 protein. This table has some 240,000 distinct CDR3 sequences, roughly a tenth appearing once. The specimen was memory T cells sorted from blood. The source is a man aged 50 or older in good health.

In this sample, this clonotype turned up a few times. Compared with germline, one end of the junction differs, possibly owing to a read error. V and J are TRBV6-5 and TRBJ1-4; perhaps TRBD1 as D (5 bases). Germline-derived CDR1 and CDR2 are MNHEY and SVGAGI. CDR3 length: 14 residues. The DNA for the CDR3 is TGTGCCAGCAGTGACTCCGGGGGAAGAGAAAAACTGTTTTTT. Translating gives CASSDSGGREKLFF.

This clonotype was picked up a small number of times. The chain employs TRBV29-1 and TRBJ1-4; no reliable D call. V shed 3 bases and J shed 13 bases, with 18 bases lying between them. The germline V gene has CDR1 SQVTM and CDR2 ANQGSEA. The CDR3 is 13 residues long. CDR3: CSVDDGGGPGLFF. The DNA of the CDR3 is TGCAGCGTTGACGACGGCGGCGGCCCCGGACTGTTTTTT. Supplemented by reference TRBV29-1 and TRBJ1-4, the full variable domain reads SAVISQKPSRDICQRGTSLTIQCQVDSQVTMMFWYRQQPGQSLTLIATANQGSEATYESGFVIDKFPISRPNLTFSTLTVSNMSPEDSSIYLCSVDDGGGPGLFFGSGTQLSVL.

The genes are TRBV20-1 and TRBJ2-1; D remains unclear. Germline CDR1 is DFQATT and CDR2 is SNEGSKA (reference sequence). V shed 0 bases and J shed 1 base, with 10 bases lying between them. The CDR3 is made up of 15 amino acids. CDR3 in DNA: TGCAGTGCTAGAGATCGGATCGGGTCCTACAATGAGCAGTTCTTC. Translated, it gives CSARDRIGSYNEQFF.

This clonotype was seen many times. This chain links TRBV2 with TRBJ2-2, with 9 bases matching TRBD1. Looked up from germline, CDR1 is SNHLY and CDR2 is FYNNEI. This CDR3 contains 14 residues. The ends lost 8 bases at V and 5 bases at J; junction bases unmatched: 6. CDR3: CASGDRVGTGELFF. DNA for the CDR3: TGTGCCAGCGGGGACAGGGTGGGGACCGGGGAGCTGTTTTTT.

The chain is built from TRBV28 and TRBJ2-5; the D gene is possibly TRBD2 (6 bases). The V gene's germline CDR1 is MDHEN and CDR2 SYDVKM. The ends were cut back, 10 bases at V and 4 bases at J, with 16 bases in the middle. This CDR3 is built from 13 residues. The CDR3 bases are TGTGCCACCGAGCCAGGGAGGAGAGAGACCCAGTACTTC. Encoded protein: CATEPGRRETQYF.

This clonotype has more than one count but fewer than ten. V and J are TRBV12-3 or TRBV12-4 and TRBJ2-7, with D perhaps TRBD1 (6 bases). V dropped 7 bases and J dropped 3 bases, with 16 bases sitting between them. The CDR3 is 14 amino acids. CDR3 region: CASNPQGYGYEQYF. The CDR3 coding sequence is TGTGCCAGCAATCCACAGGGATATGGCTACGAGCAGTACTTC.

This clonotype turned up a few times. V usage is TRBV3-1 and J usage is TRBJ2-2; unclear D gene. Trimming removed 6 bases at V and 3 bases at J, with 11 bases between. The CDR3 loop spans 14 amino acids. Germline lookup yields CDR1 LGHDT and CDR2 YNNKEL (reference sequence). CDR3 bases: TGTGCCAGCAGACCCGGGCCTCACACCGGGGAGCTGTTTTTT. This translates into CASRPGPHTGELFF.

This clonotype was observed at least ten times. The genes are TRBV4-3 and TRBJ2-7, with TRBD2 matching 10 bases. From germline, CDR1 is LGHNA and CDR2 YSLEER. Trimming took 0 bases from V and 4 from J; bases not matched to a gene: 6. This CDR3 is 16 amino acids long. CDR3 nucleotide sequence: TGCGCCAGCAGCCAAGATCGACCTAGCGGGAGTTACGAGCAGTACTTC. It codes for CASSQDRPSGSYEQYF.

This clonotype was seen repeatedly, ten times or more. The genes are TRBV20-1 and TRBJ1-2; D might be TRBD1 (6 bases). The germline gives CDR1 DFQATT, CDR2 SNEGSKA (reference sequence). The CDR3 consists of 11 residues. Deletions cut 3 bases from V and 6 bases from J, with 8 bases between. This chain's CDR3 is CSASYRDGYTF. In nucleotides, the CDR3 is TGCAGTGCTAGTTACAGGGATGGCTACACCTTC.

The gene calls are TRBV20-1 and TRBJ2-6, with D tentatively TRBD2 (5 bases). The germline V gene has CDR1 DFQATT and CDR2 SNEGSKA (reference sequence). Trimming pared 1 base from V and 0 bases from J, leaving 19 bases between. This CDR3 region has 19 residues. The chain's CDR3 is CSARGGGLATLSGANVLTF. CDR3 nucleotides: TGCAGTGCTAGAGGTGGTGGCCTAGCTACACTCTCTGGGGCCAACGTCCTGACTTTC.

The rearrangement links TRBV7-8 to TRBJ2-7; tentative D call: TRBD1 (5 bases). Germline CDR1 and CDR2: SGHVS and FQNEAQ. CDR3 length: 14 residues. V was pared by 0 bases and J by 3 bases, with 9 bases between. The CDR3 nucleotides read TGTGCCAGCAGCTTAGCAGGGGCCATCTACGAGCAGTACTTC. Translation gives CASSLAGAIYEQYF.

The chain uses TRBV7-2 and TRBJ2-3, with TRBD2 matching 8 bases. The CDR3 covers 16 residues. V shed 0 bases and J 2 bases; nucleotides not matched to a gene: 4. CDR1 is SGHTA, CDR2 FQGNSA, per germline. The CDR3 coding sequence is TGTGCCAGCAGCTTAGCAGGGCGGGGGGTCACAGATACGCAGTATTTT. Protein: CASSLAGRGVTDTQYF.

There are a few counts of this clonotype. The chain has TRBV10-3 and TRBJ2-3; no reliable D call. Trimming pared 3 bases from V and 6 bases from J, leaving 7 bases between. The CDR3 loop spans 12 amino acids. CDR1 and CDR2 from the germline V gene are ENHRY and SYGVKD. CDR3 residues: CAISDGLDTQYF. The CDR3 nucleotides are TGTGCCATCAGTGACGGGTTGGATACGCAGTATTTT.

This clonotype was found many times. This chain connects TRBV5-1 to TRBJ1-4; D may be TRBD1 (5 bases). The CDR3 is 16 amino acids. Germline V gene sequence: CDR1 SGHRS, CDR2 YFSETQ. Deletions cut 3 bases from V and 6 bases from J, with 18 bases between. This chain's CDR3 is CASSSYSGTEYEKLFF. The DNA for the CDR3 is TGCGCCAGCAGCTCCTATTCCGGGACTGAGTATGAAAAACTGTTTTTT.

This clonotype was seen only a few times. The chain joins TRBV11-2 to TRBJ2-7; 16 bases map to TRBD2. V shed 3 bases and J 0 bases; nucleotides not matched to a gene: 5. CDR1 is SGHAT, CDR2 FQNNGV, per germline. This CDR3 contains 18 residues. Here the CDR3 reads CASSFPGLAGGSSYEQYF. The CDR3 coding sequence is TGTGCCAGCAGCTTCCCGGGACTAGCGGGGGGGAGCTCCTACGAGCAGTACTTC.

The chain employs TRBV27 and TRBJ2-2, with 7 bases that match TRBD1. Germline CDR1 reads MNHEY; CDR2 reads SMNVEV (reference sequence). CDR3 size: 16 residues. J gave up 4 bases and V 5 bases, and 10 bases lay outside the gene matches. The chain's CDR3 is CASSLLTGAGTGELFF. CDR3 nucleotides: TGTGCCAGCAGTCTCCTCACAGGGGCGGGCACCGGGGAGCTGTTTTTT.

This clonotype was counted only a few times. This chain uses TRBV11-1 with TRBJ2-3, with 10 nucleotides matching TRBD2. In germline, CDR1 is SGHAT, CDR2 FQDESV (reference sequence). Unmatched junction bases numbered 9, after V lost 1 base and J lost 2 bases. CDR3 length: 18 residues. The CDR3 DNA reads TGTGCCAGCAGCTTAGTCTTTAGCGGGGGGAAGATCACAGATACGCAGTATTTT. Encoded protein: CASSLVFSGGKITDTQYF.

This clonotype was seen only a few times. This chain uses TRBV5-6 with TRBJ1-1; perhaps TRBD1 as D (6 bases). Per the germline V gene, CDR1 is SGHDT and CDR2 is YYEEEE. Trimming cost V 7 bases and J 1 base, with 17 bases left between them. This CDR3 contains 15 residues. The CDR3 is CASGGSDSRNTEAFF. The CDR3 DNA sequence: TGTGCCAGCGGAGGATCGGACAGCAGGAACACTGAAGCTTTCTTT.

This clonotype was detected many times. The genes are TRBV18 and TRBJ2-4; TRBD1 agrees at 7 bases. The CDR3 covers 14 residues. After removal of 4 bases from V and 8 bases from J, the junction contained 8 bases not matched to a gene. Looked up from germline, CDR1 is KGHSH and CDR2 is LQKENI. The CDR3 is CASSQKGARDIQYF. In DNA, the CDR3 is TGTGCCAGCTCACAAAAGGGGGCGCGAGACATTCAGTACTTC.

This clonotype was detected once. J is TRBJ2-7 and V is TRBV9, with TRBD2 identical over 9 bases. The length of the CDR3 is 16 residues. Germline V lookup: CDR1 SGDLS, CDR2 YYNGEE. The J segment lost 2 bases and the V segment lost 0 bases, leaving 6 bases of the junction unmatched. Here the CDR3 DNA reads TGTGCCAGCAGCGTAGGTGGTAGCGGGAGTCCCTACGAGCAGTACTTC. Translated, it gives CASSVGGSGSPYEQYF. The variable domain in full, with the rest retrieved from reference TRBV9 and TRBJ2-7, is DSGVTQTPKHLITATGQRVTLRCSPRSGDLSVYWYQQSLDQGLQFLIQYYNGEERAKGNILERFSAQQFPDLHSELNLSSLELGDSALYFCASSVGGSGSPYEQYFGPGTRLTVT.

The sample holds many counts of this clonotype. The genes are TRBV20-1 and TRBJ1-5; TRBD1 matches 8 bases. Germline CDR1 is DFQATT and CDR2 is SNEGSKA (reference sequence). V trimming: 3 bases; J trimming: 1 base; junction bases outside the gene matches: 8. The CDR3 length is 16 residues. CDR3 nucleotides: TGCAGTGCTAGGAGGCCGGGACAGGAGAGCAATCAGCCCCAGCATTTT. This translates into CSARRPGQESNQPQHF.

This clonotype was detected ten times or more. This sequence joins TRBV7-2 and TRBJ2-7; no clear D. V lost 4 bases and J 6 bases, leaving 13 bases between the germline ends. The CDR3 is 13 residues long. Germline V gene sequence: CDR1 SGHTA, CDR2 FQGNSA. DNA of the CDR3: TGTGCCAGCAGCTCGTTTTCTGGTGGCGAGCAGTACTTC. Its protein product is CASSSFSGGEQYF.

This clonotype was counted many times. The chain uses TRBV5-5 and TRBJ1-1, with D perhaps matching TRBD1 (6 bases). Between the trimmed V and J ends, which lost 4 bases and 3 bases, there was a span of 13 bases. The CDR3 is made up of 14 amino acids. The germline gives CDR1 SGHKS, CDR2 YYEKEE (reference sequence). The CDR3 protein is CASSRDTRYTEAFF. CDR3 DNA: TGTGCCAGCAGCAGGGACACTAGGTACACTGAAGCTTTCTTT.

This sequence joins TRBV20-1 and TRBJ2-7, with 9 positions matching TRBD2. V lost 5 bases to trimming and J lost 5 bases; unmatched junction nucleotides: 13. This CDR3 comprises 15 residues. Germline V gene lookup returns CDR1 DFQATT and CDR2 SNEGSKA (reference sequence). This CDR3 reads CSAPTLREGRNEQYF. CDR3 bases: TGCAGTGCTCCTACTTTGCGGGAGGGCCGGAACGAGCAGTACTTC.

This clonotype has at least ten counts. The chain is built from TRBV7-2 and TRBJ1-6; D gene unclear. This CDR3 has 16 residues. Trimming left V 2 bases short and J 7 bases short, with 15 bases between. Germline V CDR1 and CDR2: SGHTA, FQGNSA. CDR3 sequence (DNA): TGTGCCAGCAGCTTATCGGGAACCCCATACAATTCACCCCTCCACTTT. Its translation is CASSLSGTPYNSPLHF. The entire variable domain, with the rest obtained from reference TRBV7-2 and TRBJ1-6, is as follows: GAGVSQSPSNKVTEKGKDVELRCDPISGHTALYWYRQSLGQGLEFLIYFQGNSAPDKSGLPSDRFSAERTGGSVSTLTIQRTQQEDSAVYLCASSLSGTPYNSPLHFGNGTRLTVT.

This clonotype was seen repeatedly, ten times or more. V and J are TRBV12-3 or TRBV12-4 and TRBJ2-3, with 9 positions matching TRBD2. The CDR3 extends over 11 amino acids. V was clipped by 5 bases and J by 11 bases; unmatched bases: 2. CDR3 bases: TGTGCCAGCAGTCGAGCGGGGGGGCAGTATTTT. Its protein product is CASSRAGGQYF.

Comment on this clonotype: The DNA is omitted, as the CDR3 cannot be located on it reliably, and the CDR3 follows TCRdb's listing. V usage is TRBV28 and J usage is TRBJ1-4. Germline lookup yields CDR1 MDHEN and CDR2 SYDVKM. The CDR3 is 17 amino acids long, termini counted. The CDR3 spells CASNPPGGTTNEKLFFF.